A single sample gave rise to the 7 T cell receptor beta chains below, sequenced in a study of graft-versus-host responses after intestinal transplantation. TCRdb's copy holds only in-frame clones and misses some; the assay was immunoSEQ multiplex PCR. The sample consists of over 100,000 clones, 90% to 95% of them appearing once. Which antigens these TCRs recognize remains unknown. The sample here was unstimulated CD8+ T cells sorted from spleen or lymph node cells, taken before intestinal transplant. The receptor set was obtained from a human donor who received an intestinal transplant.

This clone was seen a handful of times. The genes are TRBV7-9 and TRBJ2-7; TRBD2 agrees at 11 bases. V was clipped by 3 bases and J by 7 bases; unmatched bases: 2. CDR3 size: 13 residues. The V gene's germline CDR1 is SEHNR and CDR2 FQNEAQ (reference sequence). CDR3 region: CASSFTSGREQYF. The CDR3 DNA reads TGTGCCAGCAGCTTCACTAGCGGGAGAGAGCAGTACTTC.

As DNA, the CDR3 is TGTGCCAGCAGTCTCCGAGGGCCCTACGAGCAGTACTTC. Its translation is CASSLRGPYEQYF. The chain uses TRBV6-5 and TRBJ2-7; tentatively, D is TRBD2 (5 bases). V lost 5 bases and J 2 bases, leaving 10 bases between the germline ends. The CDR3 is 13 residues long. CDR1 is MNHEY and CDR2 is SVGAGI in the germline V gene.

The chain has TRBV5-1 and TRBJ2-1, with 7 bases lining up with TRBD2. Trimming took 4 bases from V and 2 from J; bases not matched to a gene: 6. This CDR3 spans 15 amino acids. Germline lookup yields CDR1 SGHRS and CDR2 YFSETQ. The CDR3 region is CASSLRETTYNEQFF. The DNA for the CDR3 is TGCGCCAGCAGCCTGCGGGAGACCACCTACAATGAGCAGTTCTTC.

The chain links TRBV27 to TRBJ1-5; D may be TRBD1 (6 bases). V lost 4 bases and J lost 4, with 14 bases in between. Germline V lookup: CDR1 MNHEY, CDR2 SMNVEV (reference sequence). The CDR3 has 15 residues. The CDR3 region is CASSSGAWRNQPQHF. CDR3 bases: TGTGCCAGCAGTTCGGGGGCATGGCGGAATCAGCCCCAGCATTTT.

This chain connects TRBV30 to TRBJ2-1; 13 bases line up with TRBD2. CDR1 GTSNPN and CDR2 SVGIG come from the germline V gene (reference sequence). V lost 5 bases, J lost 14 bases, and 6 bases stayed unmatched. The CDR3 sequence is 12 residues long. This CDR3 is CAWDTSGREEFF. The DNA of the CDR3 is TGTGCCTGGGATACTAGCGGGAGGGAGGAGTTCTTC.

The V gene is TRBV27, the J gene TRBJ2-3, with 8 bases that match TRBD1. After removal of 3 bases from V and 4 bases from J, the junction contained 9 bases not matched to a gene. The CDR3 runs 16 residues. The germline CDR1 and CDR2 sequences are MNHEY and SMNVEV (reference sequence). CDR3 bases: TGTGCCAGCAGTTTGACAGGGGAGCTCTTGGCAGATACGCAGTATTTT. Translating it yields CASSLTGELLADTQYF.

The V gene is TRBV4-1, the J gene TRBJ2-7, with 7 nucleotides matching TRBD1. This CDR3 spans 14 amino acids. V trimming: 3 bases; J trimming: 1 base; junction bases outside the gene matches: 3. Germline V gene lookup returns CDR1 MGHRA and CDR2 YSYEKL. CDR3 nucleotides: TGCGCCAGCAGCCAGAAGACAGGGTCCTACGAGCAGTACTTC. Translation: CASSQKTGSYEQYF.